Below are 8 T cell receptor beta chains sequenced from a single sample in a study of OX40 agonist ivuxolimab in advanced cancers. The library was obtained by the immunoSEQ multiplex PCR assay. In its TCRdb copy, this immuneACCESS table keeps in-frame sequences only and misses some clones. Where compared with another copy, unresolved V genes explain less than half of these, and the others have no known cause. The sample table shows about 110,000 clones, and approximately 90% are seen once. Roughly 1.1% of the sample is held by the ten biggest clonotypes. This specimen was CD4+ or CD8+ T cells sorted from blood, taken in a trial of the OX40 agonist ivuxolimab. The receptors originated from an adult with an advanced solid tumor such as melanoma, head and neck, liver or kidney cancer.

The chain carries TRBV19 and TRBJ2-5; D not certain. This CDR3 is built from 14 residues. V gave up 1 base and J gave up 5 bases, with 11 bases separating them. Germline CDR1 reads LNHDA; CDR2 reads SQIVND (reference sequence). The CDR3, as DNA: TGTGCCAGTAGTATAGGGACCGGTGTCGAGACCCAGTACTTC. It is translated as CASSIGTGVETQYF.

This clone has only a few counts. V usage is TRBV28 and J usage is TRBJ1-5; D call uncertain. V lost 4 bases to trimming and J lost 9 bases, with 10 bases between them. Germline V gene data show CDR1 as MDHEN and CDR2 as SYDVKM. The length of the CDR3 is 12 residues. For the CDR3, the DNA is TGTGCCAGCAGTTCCGCTGCGAGGCCCCAGCATTTT. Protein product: CASSSAARPQHF. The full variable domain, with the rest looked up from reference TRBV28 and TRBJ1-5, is DVKVTQSSRYLVKRTGEKVFLECVQDMDHENMFWYRQDPGLGLRLIYFSYDVKMKEKGDIPEGYSVSREKKERFSLILESASTNQTSMYLCASSSAARPQHFGDGTRLSIL.

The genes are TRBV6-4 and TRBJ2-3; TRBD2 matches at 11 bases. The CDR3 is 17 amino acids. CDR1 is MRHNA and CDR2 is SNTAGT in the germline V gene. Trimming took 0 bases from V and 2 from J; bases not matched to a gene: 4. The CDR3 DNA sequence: TGTGCCAGCAGTGACTCATTAGCGGGAGGGTACACAGATACGCAGTATTTT. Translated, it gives CASSDSLAGGYTDTQYF.

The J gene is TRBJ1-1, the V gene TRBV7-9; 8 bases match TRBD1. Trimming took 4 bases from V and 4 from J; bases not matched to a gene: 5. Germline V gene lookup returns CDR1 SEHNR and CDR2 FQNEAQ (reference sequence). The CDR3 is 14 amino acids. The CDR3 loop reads CASSSRDRTTEAFF. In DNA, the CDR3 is TGTGCCAGCAGCTCCCGGGACAGGACCACTGAAGCTTTCTTT.

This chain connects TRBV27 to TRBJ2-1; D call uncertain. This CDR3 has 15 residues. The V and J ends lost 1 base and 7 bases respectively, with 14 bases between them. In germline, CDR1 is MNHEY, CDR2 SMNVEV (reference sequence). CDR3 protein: CASSLLPPGPNEQFF. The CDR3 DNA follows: TGTGCCAGCAGTTTATTGCCCCCGGGTCCGAATGAGCAGTTCTTC.

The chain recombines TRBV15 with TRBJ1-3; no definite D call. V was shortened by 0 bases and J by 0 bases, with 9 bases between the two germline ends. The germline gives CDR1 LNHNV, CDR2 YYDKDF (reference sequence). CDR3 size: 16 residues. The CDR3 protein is CATSRDARASGNTIYF. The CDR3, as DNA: TGTGCCACCAGCAGAGACGCAAGGGCCTCTGGAAACACCATATATTTT.

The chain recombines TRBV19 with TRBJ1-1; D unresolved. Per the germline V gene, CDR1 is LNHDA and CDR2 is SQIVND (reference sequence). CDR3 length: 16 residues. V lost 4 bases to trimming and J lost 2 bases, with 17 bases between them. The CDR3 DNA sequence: TGTGCCAGTAGTAGAAGGCCCGACACGGGTAACACTGAAGCTTTCTTT. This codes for CASSRRPDTGNTEAFF.

CDR3 nucleotides: TGTGCCAGCAGTTCCCCCGCCGGGCAGGGGGCGTTCCCCTCTGGGGCCAACGTCCTGACTTTC. This encodes CASSSPAGQGAFPSGANVLTF. The gene calls are TRBV28 and TRBJ2-6; 8 bases are shared with TRBD1. Trimming removed 4 bases from V and 0 bases from J; junction bases left unmatched: 17. The CDR3 runs 21 residues. From germline, CDR1 is MDHEN and CDR2 SYDVKM.